The rows below give T cell receptor beta chains drawn from one sample of a study of PD-1 blockade in classical Hodgkin lymphoma. This table comes from immunoSEQ multiplex PCR, and its TCRdb copy is limited to in-frame clones, with some not included. The sample contains 40,000 or so clones, around 86% of which appear only once. Sequencing used peripheral blood mononuclear cells (PBMCs), obtained at baseline. Receptor source: a human donor with classical Hodgkin lymphoma. Both conserved end residues are part of each CDR3. D genes are given only for firm matches. A row's size may be missing; if present it is once, few, many or a size class.

V gene,clone size,D gene,J gene,CDR3 DNA,CDR3 protein
TRBV28,NA,TRBD2,TRBJ2-7,TGTGCCAGCAGTTCGCTTAGCGGGAGACCCGAGCAGTACTTC,CASSSLSGRPEQYF
TRBV7-9,NA,NA,TRBJ2-7,TGCGCCAGCAGCCCCCTGGGAAACAGTCCCTACGAGCAGTACTTC,CASSPLGNSPYEQYF
TRBV5-6,NA,TRBD2,TRBJ2-7,TGTGCCAGCAGCCCCTTATCACTAGCGTCGAGCTCCTACGAGCAGTACTTC,CASSPLSLASSSYEQYF
TRBV6-6,NA,NA,TRBJ1-2,TGTGCCAGCAGTCTCACGGCCGAGCGGGGCTACACCTTC,CASSLTAERGYTF
TRBV19,NA,TRBD2,TRBJ2-1,TGTGCCAGTAGTATGACAACGGGGGGGCCCGTCATTGAGCAGTTCTTC,CASSMTTGGPVIEQFF
TRBV20-1,NA,NA,TRBJ2-5,TGCAGTGCATCCAGGGAGGTGACCCAGTACTTC,CSASREVTQYF
TRBV6-1,few,NA,TRBJ2-5,TGTGCCAGCAGTGAGAGTAGCTCTGAGACCCAGTACTTC,CASSESSSETQYF
TRBV5-4,NA,NA,TRBJ2-3,TGTGCCAGCAGCGCCTTAGCGGAGGGGAATACGCAGTATTTT,CASSALAEGNTQYF
TRBV15,NA,TRBD1,TRBJ2-5,TGTGCCACCAGCAGAGGAGGGACAGGGGAAGAGACCCAGTACTTC,CATSRGGTGEETQYF
TRBV20-1,once,NA,TRBJ1-2,TGCAGTGCTAGCGGTTCGCGGGGCCACACCTTC,CSASGSRGHTF
TRBV7-9,NA,TRBD2,TRBJ2-7,TGTGCCAGCAGCTTAGGCGGGAGTACCCACGAGCAGTACTTC,CASSLGGSTHEQYF
TRBV5-4,few,NA,TRBJ1-2,TGTGCCAGCAGTTCAACAGGGACCTATGGCTACACCTTC,CASSSTGTYGYTF
TRBV11-2,NA,NA,TRBJ2-7,TGTGCCAGCAGCCACGTACGGGAGCTTCCCTACGAGCAGTACTTC,CASSHVRELPYEQYF
TRBV7-2,NA,NA,TRBJ2-7,TGTGCCAGCAGCTTAGTAGGGCAGGGAGACACCTACGAGCAGTACTTC,CASSLVGQGDTYEQYF
TRBV9,NA,TRBD1,TRBJ1-2,TGTGCCAGCAGCGGACAGGGAAAGGTGTACTATGGCTACACCTTC,CASSGQGKVYYGYTF
TRBV7-8,NA,TRBD1,TRBJ2-3,TGTGCCAGCAGCTTGACAGGGTTAACGCAGTATTTT,CASSLTGLTQYF
TRBV27,NA,NA,TRBJ1-1,TGTGCCAGCAGTCTACAGGGTCTGAACACTGAAGCTTTCTTT,CASSLQGLNTEAFF
TRBV19,NA,NA,TRBJ1-1,TGTGCCAGTAAGAGGGACATCTTAAGGGAAGCTTTCTTT,CASKRDILREAFF
TRBV2,NA,TRBD1,TRBJ2-5,TGTGCCAGCAGTGGGGGACAGGGGAGGGAGACCCAGTACTTC,CASSGGQGRETQYF
TRBV10-1,NA,NA,TRBJ1-1,TGCGCCAGCAGTGCTAAACAAAGCCTACTCTCTGAAGCTTTCTTT,CASSAKQSLLSEAFF
TRBV6-1,NA,TRBD1,TRBJ1-5,TGTGCCAGCAGTGAGTGGGAGACAGGGGGCTTCTCCCAGCATTTT,CASSEWETGGFSQHF
TRBV6-5,NA,TRBD1,TRBJ1-2,TGTGCCAGCAGTTACGCCGGGACAGCCTATGGCTACACCTTC,CASSYAGTAYGYTF
TRBV10-3,once,TRBD1,TRBJ1-2,TGTGCCATCAGTGAGTCGACTGAGGGGACAGGGTACGGCTACACCTTC,CAISESTEGTGYGYTF
TRBV12-5,NA,NA,TRBJ1-2,TGTGCTAGTGGTTTGGAACGGGACCGACACTATGGCTACACCTTC,CASGLERDRHYGYTF
TRBV6-1,NA,NA,TRBJ1-2,TGTGCCAGCAGCCCCCCCAGCGGGGCAACGGGAGGCTACACCTTC,CASSPPSGATGGYTF
TRBV2,NA,TRBD2,TRBJ2-1,TGTGCCAGCAGTGAAACTAGCGGGGGGGCCTCCTCCTACAATGAGCAGTTCTTC,CASSETSGGASSYNEQFF